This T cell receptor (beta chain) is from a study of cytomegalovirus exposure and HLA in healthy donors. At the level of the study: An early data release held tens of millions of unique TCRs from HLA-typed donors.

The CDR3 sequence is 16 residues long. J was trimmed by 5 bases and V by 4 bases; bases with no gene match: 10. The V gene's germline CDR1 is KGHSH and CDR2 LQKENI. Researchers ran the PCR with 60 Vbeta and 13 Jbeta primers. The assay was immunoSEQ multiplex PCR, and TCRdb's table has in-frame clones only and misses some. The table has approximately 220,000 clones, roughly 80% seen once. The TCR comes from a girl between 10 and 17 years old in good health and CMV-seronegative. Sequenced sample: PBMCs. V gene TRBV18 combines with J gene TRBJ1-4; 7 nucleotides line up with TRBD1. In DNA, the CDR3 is TGTGCCAGCTCACAAGTGGACGACAGGGCGAATGAAAAACTGTTTTTT. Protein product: CASSQVDDRANEKLFF. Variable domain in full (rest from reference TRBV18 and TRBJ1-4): NAGVMQNPRHLVRRRGQEARLRCSPMKGHSHVYWYRQLPEEGLKFMVYLQKENIIDESGMPKERFSAEFPKEGPSILRIQQVVRGDSAAYFCASSQVDDRANEKLFFGSGTQLSVL.